The following is a TCR beta chain sequence with its context. CDR3 length: 14 amino acids. Trimming took off 4 bases at V and 5 bases at J, with 14 bases between the two ends. Germline V gene sequence: CDR1 MDHEN, CDR2 SYDVKM. RNA totalling about 0.5 to 1 ug underwent reverse transcription with random hexamers. TCRdb reprocessed the immunoSEQ multiplex PCR reads via MiXCR and lists one record per CDR3 protein. This sample has some 130,000 distinct CDR3 sequences; 85% to 95% occur once, and the top ten carry roughly 0.17%. The sample originates from a study of CD8 T cells in Susac syndrome. The receptor was derived from a human donor with Susac syndrome. Material for sequencing was CD8+ T cells from PBMCs. V usage is TRBV28 and J usage is TRBJ1-2; D is possibly TRBD1 (6 bases). For the CDR3, the DNA is TGTGCCAGCAGTTCACCCGGGACACATTATGGCTACACCTTC. Translating it yields CASSSPGTHYGYTF.